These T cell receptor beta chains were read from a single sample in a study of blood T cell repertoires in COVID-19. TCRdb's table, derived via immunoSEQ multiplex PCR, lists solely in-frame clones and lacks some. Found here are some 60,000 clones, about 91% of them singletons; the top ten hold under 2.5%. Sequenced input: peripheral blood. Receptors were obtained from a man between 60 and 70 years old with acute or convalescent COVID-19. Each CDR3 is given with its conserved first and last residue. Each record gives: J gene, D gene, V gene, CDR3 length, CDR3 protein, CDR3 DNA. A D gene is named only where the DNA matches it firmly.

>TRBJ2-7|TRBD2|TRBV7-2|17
CASSLGLGGTSIYEQYF
TGTGCCAGCAGCTTAGGTCTCGGGGGGACTAGCATCTACGAGCAGTACTTC
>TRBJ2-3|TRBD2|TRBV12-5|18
CASGTGTSGRSSTDTQYF
TGTGCTAGTGGAACCGGGACTAGCGGGAGGTCTAGCACAGATACGCAGTATTTT
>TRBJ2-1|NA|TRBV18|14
CASSPVASTNEQFF
TGTGCCAGCTCACCAGTCGCTAGCACCAATGAGCAGTTCTTC
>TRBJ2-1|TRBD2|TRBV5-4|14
CASSNQREGNEQFF
TGTGCCAGCAGCAACCAGCGGGAAGGCAATGAGCAGTTCTTC
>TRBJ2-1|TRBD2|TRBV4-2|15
CASSHGLAGDRKQFF
TGTGCCAGCAGCCACGGACTAGCGGGAGATCGTAAGCAGTTCTTC
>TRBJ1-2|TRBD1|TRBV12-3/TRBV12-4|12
CASTRDSYGYTF
TGTGCCAGCACCCGGGACAGCTATGGCTACACCTTC
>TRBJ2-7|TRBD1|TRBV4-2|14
CASSPSRDRYEQYF
TGTGCCAGCAGCCCGTCCCGGGACAGGTACGAGCAGTACTTC
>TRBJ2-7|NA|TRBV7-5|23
CARSLESAAGVASGRAGDYEQYF
TGTGCCAGAAGCTTAGAGAGCGCTGCCGGTGTGGCTAGCGGGAGGGCTGGCGACTACGAGCAGTACTTC
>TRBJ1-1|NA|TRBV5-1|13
CASSFRSGSEAFF
TGCGCCAGCAGCTTTAGATCGGGGTCTGAAGCTTTCTTT
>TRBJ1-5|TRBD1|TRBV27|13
CASSWDRDQPQHF
TGTGCCAGCAGTTGGGACAGAGACCAGCCCCAGCATTTT
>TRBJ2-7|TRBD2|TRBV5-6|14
CASSLPAGGVEQYF
TGTGCCAGCAGCCTTCCAGCGGGAGGGGTCGAGCAGTACTTC
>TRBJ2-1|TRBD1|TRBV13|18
CASSLGLSGQVGYNEQFF
TGTGCCAGCAGCTTAGGCCTAAGTGGACAGGTGGGCTACAATGAGCAGTTCTTC
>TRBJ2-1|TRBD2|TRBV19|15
CASTTSGRMWNEQFF
TGTGCCAGTACGACTAGCGGGAGAATGTGGAATGAGCAGTTCTTC
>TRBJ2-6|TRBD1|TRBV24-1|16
CATAGQGSPGANVLTF
TGTGCCACCGCGGGACAGGGCAGCCCTGGGGCCAACGTCCTGACTTTC
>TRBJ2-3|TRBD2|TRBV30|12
CACGRELDTQYF
TGTGCCTGCGGGAGGGAGCTTGATACGCAGTATTTT
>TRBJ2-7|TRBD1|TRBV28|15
CASSSSGTGLYEQYF
TGTGCCAGCAGTTCATCCGGGACAGGCCTCTACGAGCAGTACTTC
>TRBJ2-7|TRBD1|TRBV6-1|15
CASSDEGALRDEQYF
TGTGCCAGCAGTGATGAGGGGGCCCTAAGGGACGAGCAGTACTTC
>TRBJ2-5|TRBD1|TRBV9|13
CASSETGEETQYF
TGTGCCAGCAGCGAGACAGGGGAAGAGACCCAGTACTTC
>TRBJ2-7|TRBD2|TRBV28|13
CASRLAGNYEQYF
TGTGCCAGCAGGCTAGCGGGGAACTACGAGCAGTACTTC
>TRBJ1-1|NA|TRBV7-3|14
CASSLDAEGTEAFF
TGTGCCAGCAGCTTAGATGCGGAGGGCACTGAAGCTTTCTTT
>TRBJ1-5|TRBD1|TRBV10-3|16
CAISNRGRSSNQPQHF
TGTGCCATCAGCAACAGGGGAAGGAGTAGCAATCAGCCCCAGCATTTT
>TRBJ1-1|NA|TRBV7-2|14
CASSSRAMNTEAFF
TGTGCCAGCAGCTCCAGGGCCATGAACACTGAAGCTTTCTTT